What follows is one T cell receptor beta chain and its context. Generated by immunoSEQ multiplex PCR, the TCRdb table keeps only in-frame clones and is missing some. The sample yields under 11,000 clones, about 78% seen once. This record comes from a study of immune evolution from preneoplasia to lung adenocarcinoma. The V gene's germline CDR1 is SGHVS and CDR2 FNYEAQ. V gave up 1 base and J gave up 7 bases; unmatched junction bases: 3. The CDR3 extends over 14 amino acids. This sequence was found in a person aged 55-80 years with lung adenocarcinoma. This chain joins TRBV7-6 and TRBJ1-4, with 7 nucleotides matching TRBD1. The specimen sequenced was FFPE minimally invasive lung adenocarcinoma tissue. CDR3 sequence: CASSLGQGGEKLFF. For the CDR3, the DNA is TGTGCCAGCAGCTTAGGTCAGGGGGGTGAAAAACTGTTTTTT.